The next 17 T cell receptor beta chains were all read from a single sample in a study of blood T cell repertoires in COVID-19. Assay used: immunoSEQ multiplex PCR; TCRdb lists only in-frame clones, some missing. This sample has some 120,000 clones, with around 80% found just once. Sequencing was carried out using peripheral blood. The receptors stem from a man aged 65-85 years with acute or convalescent COVID-19.

The chain recombines TRBV2 with TRBJ1-1; D is possibly TRBD1 (5 bases). The CDR3 length is 13 residues. Germline CDR1 SNHLY, CDR2 FYNNEI. Trimming stripped 6 bases from V and 3 bases from J, with 11 bases between. In DNA, the CDR3 is TGTGCCAGCAGAGACAGCCAGGACACTGAAGCTTTCTTT. Translation: CASRDSQDTEAFF.

Only a few counts were recorded for this clone. This chain connects TRBV19 to TRBJ1-2, with 7 bases fitting TRBD1. Germline V gives CDR1 LNHDA, CDR2 SQIVND (reference sequence). The length of the CDR3 is 15 residues. V lost 3 bases and J lost 4; bases outside the gene matches: 8. The DNA of the CDR3 is TGTGCCAGTAGTATCCGCCTACAGGGGACCTATGGCTACACCTTC. Encoded protein: CASSIRLQGTYGYTF.

The rearrangement uses TRBV4-1 and TRBJ2-4, with a weak D call TRBD2 (5 bases). Germline CDR1 reads MGHRA; CDR2 reads YSYEKL. CDR3 length equals 21 residues. V was trimmed by 0 bases and J by 0 bases, leaving 24 bases between them. The CDR3, as DNA: TGCGCCAGCAGCCAAGATCCACCGGGGTCCCGACACGAAAAAGCCAAAAACATTCAGTACTTC. It translates to CASSQDPPGSRHEKAKNIQYF.

The rearrangement joins TRBV19 to TRBJ1-4; no clear D. V was trimmed by 2 bases and J by 6 bases, leaving 13 bases between them. Germline assignment: CDR1 LNHDA and CDR2 SQIVND (reference sequence). The CDR3 covers 15 residues. CDR3 coding DNA: TGTGCCAGTAGTATAATTTTACTTCGGGATGAAAAACTGTTTTTT. Translated, it gives CASSIILLRDEKLFF.

This clone appeared a few times. The V gene is TRBV7-8, the J gene TRBJ1-4; D may be TRBD1 (5 bases). V was clipped by 3 bases and J by 7 bases, with 15 bases between them. The germline V gene has CDR1 SGHVS and CDR2 FQNEAQ. This CDR3 spans 15 amino acids. In nucleotides, the CDR3 is TGTGCCAGCAGCTTCACGGGGGTCGGGGGTGAAAAACTGTTTTTT. Its protein product is CASSFTGVGGEKLFF.

V and J are TRBV9 and TRBJ2-5, with a tentative D call TRBD1 (6 bases). The germline V gene has CDR1 SGDLS and CDR2 YYNGEE. V lost 0 bases, J lost 3 bases, and 12 bases lay in between. The CDR3 consists of 15 residues. CDR3 in amino acids: CASSVALTGEETQYF. The DNA for the CDR3 is TGTGCCAGCAGCGTAGCTCTGACAGGAGAAGAGACCCAGTACTTC.

This clone occurred many times. CDR3 coding DNA: TGCGCCAGCAGCCAAGGGACATTCTACGAGCAGTACTTC. It translates to CASSQGTFYEQYF. This chain connects TRBV5-1 to TRBJ2-7; weak D call: TRBD1 (6 bases). V lost 4 bases, J lost 3 bases, and 11 bases lay in between. This CDR3 is 13 amino acids long. The V gene's germline CDR1 is SGHRS and CDR2 YFSETQ.

V usage is TRBV4-2 and J usage is TRBJ1-2; TRBD1 might be the D (5 bases). This CDR3 comprises 18 residues. Per the germline V gene, CDR1 is LGHNA and CDR2 is YNFKEQ. Trimming shortened V by 0 bases and J by 4 bases, and 21 bases separated the two germline ends. This CDR3 reads CASSQEDRVPRVGYGYTF. The DNA for the CDR3 is TGTGCCAGCAGCCAAGAAGACAGAGTCCCACGGGTGGGCTATGGCTACACCTTC.

J is TRBJ2-7 and V is TRBV4-1, with TRBD2 matching 11 bases. V dropped 3 bases and J dropped 4; count of bases not matched to a gene: 2. Germline loops: CDR1 MGHRA, CDR2 YSYEKL. CDR3 length equals 14 residues. The CDR3 loop is CASSHSGGAYEQYF. The CDR3 DNA sequence: TGCGCCAGCAGCCATAGCGGGGGGGCGTACGAGCAGTACTTC.

Here the CDR3 DNA reads TGTGCCAGCAGCTTCTCTAGCGGGGGCTCCTACAATGAGCAGTTCTTC. Encoded protein: CASSFSSGGSYNEQFF. V usage is TRBV5-4 and J usage is TRBJ2-1; 10 nucleotides match TRBD2. Germline V gene lookup returns CDR1 SGHNT and CDR2 YYREEE (reference sequence). The CDR3 is made up of 16 amino acids. The J segment lost 0 bases and the V segment lost 2 bases, leaving 2 bases of the junction unmatched.

The V and J genes are TRBV6-5 and TRBJ2-7; perhaps TRBD2 as D (5 bases). The germline V gene has CDR1 MNHEY and CDR2 SVGAGI. With 7 bases removed from V and 5 bases from J, the gap between germline ends came to 21 bases. This CDR3 spans 15 amino acids. CDR3 nucleotide sequence: TGTGCCAGCATCCTCAAGGCCGGGCTAGCCAACGAGCAGTACTTC. This sequence encodes CASILKAGLANEQYF.

In regard to this clone: This same CDR3 is encoded by further DNA sequences in the sample. The chain joins TRBV12-3 or TRBV12-4 to TRBJ1-2; maybe TRBD1 (5 bases). The CDR3 length is 12 residues. V gave up 6 bases and J gave up 5 bases, with 10 bases separating them. CDR3 sequence (DNA): TGTGCCAGCAGCCCGGGGGATTATGGCTACACCTTC. Protein sequence: CASSPGDYGYTF.

The count of this clone is one. The chain couples TRBV7-8 to TRBJ2-2; tentative D call: TRBD2 (5 bases). The CDR3 length is 16 residues. Trimming took off 5 bases at V and 5 bases at J, with 18 bases between the two ends. Germline CDR1 and CDR2: SGHVS and FQNEAQ. CDR3 DNA sequence: TGTGCCAGCAGCCGAGGAGGCCTCTTAAGTACCGGGGAGCTGTTTTTT. It codes for CASSRGGLLSTGELFF.

The chain joins TRBV30 to TRBJ2-3; weak D call: TRBD1 (6 bases). The CDR3 extends over 17 amino acids. CDR1 and CDR2 (germline): GTSNPN, SVGIG (reference sequence). V was clipped by 5 bases and J by 5 bases, with 26 bases between them. The CDR3 DNA reads as TGTGCCTGGCACTCCCGGGTAGGGACAACCTCGGGAGATACGCAGTATTTT. It yields the protein CAWHSRVGTTSGDTQYF.

The chain carries TRBV5-4 and TRBJ2-3; the match to TRBD2 covers 13 bases. The germline CDR1 and CDR2 sequences are SGHNT and YYREEE (reference sequence). The CDR3 loop spans 16 amino acids. Trimming took 4 bases from V and 1 from J; bases not matched to a gene: 3. DNA of the CDR3: TGTGCCAGCAGCCTAGGACTAGCGGGGGGCACAGATACGCAGTATTTT. It translates to CASSLGLAGGTDTQYF.

This clone was picked up a small number of times. As DNA, the CDR3 is TGCGCCAGCAGCTTACAAAGACTAGCGGGGGGTTCGAATGAGCAGTTCTTC. This gives the protein CASSLQRLAGGSNEQFF. This chain uses TRBV5-1 with TRBJ2-1; TRBD2 matches at 13 bases. Germline V lookup: CDR1 SGHRS, CDR2 YFSETQ. The junction had 9 bases not matched to a gene; V was cut back by 2 bases and J by 7 bases. The CDR3 covers 17 residues. The whole variable domain, filled in from reference TRBV5-1 and TRBJ2-1, reads KAGVTQTPRYLIKTRGQQVTLSCSPISGHRSVSWYQQTPGQGLQFLFEYFSETQRNKGNFPGRFSGRQFSNSRSEMNVSTLELGDSALYLCASSLQRLAGGSNEQFFGPGTRLTVL.

This clone has only a few counts. This chain uses TRBV6-1 with TRBJ2-3; 8 nucleotides align to TRBD2. The CDR3 is 16 amino acids. Germline assignment: CDR1 MNHNS and CDR2 SASEGT. Trimming at V came to 2 bases and at J to 0 bases, leaving 4 bases not matched to a gene. CDR3 sequence: CASSELAGSSTDTQYF. For the CDR3, the DNA is TGTGCCAGCAGTGAACTAGCGGGCAGTAGCACAGATACGCAGTATTTT.